This is a list of T cell receptor beta chains from one sample in a study of control samples from healthy donors and cancer patients. Produced via immunoSEQ multiplex PCR; TCRdb's table is partial and in-frame only. The data hold about 130,000 clones, with roughly 84% observed a single time. Sample: blood. Receptors originate from a man aged 50 to 59 in good health. Both conserved end residues are part of each CDR3. D genes are given only for firm matches. Expanded clones are given a class, and other clones once, few, many or no size at all.

TGTGCCAGCAGCCCTCCCTATGGCGGGGGGGCCTATACTGAGCAGTTCTTC	CASSPPYGGGAYTEQFF	-	TRBJ2-1	TRBD2	TRBV7-9
TGTGCCAGCAGCTTAGTTGGTGGGGTTTTGGGCGAGCAGTACTTC	CASSLVGGVLGEQYF	-	TRBJ2-7	-	TRBV7-8
TGTGCCAGCAGTTCCGACCGGACACCAGGCAGCTCCTACGAGCAGTACTTC	CASSSDRTPGSSYEQYF	-	TRBJ2-7	-	TRBV28
TGTGCCAGCAGCTCCCGTGAGGGGGACGTTGTCAATGAGCAGTTCTTC	CASSSREGDVVNEQFF	-	TRBJ2-1	-	TRBV4-2
TGTGCCAGCAGCTTAGATGGGGGAGGAACTGGAAACACCATATATTTT	CASSLDGGGTGNTIYF	once	TRBJ1-3	-	TRBV7-2
TGTGCCAGCAGCACTCGACAGAGCTCCTATAATTCACCCCTCCACTTT	CASSTRQSSYNSPLHF	-	TRBJ1-6	-	TRBV9
TGCGCCAGCAGCGACACGACCGTACGGGGGAAGAACACTGAAGCTTTCTTT	CASSDTTVRGKNTEAFF	-	TRBJ1-1	-	TRBV5-1
TGTGCCTGGAGACAGAACTCTGGAAACACCATATATTTT	CAWRQNSGNTIYF	-	TRBJ1-3	-	TRBV30
TGTGCCAGTATCCCGACAGGCCGCTCTGGAAACACCATATATTTT	CASIPTGRSGNTIYF	-	TRBJ1-3	-	TRBV19
TGCGCCAGCAGCACAGGGGGCTCGAACACCGGGGAGCTGTTTTTT	CASSTGGSNTGELFF	-	TRBJ2-2	TRBD1	TRBV5-1
TGTGCCAGCAGTGACACGACAGGAGTCTATGGCTACACCTTC	CASSDTTGVYGYTF	-	TRBJ1-2	-	TRBV6-1
TGTGCCTGGAGCTCAGGGGGGTGGATTCAGTACTTC	CAWSSGGWIQYF	-	TRBJ2-4	-	TRBV30
TGTGCCAGCAGCTTGGGTACAGGGCGGGCCTACGAGCAGTACTTC	CASSLGTGRAYEQYF	-	TRBJ2-7	-	TRBV7-7
TGTGCCAGCAGCCCCCAGGGACCCCAAAAGACCTACGAGCAGTACTTC	CASSPQGPQKTYEQYF	-	TRBJ2-7	-	TRBV11-3
TGTGCCAGTACACCAATGGGTAGCAATCAGCCCCAGCATTTT	CASTPMGSNQPQHF	once	TRBJ1-5	-	TRBV19
TGTGCCAGCAAAACTAGCGGGGACAATGAGCAGTTCTTC	CASKTSGDNEQFF	-	TRBJ2-1	TRBD2	TRBV9
TGTGCCACCTCGGACAGCACTGGGGGTAGCAATCAGCCCCAGCATTTT	CATSDSTGGSNQPQHF	few	TRBJ1-5	-	TRBV28
TGTGCCACCAGCAGAGATGCGGGGGGAGACTCCCGACCAAACTATGGCTACACCTTC	CATSRDAGGDSRPNYGYTF	-	TRBJ1-2	-	TRBV15
TGTGCCAGCAGTTTACCATTACTAGCGGGGGGGGACAATGAGCAGTTCTTC	CASSLPLLAGGDNEQFF	-	TRBJ2-1	TRBD2	TRBV28
TGTGCCACCAGTGACCCTGACAGGAATCAGCCCCAGCATTTT	CATSDPDRNQPQHF	-	TRBJ1-5	-	TRBV24-1
TGTGCCAGCAGTTTAGTTTACAATCAAGAGACCCAGTACTTC	CASSLVYNQETQYF	few	TRBJ2-5	-	TRBV27
TGTGCCAGCAGCGTAGGGAGGCAGGGACCGAACACTGAAGCTTTCTTT	CASSVGRQGPNTEAFF	-	TRBJ1-1	-	TRBV9
TGTGCCAGCCACGTGGGGCAAGAAGCTTTCTTT	CASHVGQEAFF	-	TRBJ1-1	-	TRBV6-6
TGTGCCAGCAGCCGCGGGACAGCGGGCGGCGAGCAGTACTTC	CASSRGTAGGEQYF	-	TRBJ2-7	-	TRBV11-2
TGTGCCAGCAGTTTAACAGGGGGCCGAGGAAACACCATATATTTT	CASSLTGGRGNTIYF	-	TRBJ1-3	TRBD1	TRBV28
TGTGCCAGCAGCCCAATTTTTTCGTTCCACGAGCAGTACTTC	CASSPIFSFHEQYF	-	TRBJ2-7	-	TRBV7-6
TGCGCCAGCAGCCCAGACGGAAACACCATATATTTT	CASSPDGNTIYF	-	TRBJ1-3	-	TRBV4-1
TGCAGTGCTGAGGTGTACAATGAGCAGTTCTTC	CSAEVYNEQFF	-	TRBJ2-1	-	TRBV20-1
TGTGCCAGCAGCCGCGGGGGGGTTTTGGGCACTGAAGCTTTCTTT	CASSRGGVLGTEAFF	-	TRBJ1-1	-	TRBV9
TGCGCCAGCAGCTCCTTTACGCACACCGGGGAGCTGTTTTTT	CASSSFTHTGELFF	once	TRBJ2-2	-	TRBV5-1
TGTGCCAGCAGCCTAAAGCGGGGGGGCCTTAAAGATACGCAGTATTTT	CASSLKRGGLKDTQYF	-	TRBJ2-3	TRBD2	TRBV9
TGTGCCAGCAGCTTAGAAGCCCGCCGAGGCGCTTTCTTT	CASSLEARRGAFF	-	TRBJ1-1	-	TRBV7-8
TGTGCCAGCAGCTTATCTCCGGCCTCTGGAAACACCATATATTTT	CASSLSPASGNTIYF	-	TRBJ1-3	-	TRBV7-3
TGCGCCAGCAGCTTAGGGACTAGCGGGGGTACAGATACGCAGTATTTT	CASSLGTSGGTDTQYF	-	TRBJ2-3	TRBD2	TRBV5-1
TGTGCCAGCAGTTCCGGGACATCCTACAATGAGCAGTTCTTC	CASSSGTSYNEQFF	-	TRBJ2-1	-	TRBV6-5
TGTGCCAGCAGTGAGAATCTAGGGGATACGCAGTATTTT	CASSENLGDTQYF	-	TRBJ2-3	-	TRBV2
TGTGCCATCAGTGTACAGGGGAGTACCGGGGAGCTGTTTTTT	CAISVQGSTGELFF	-	TRBJ2-2	TRBD1	TRBV10-3
TGTGCCAGCAGTGACGGTTCCCAGTGGACAGGGCTCTCTGGGGCCAACGTCCTGACTTTC	CASSDGSQWTGLSGANVLTF	-	TRBJ2-6	TRBD1	TRBV2
TGTGCCTGGAGTGTTTTAACCGAGGGTGCCCAGAAGCCCCAGCATTTT	CAWSVLTEGAQKPQHF	-	TRBJ1-5	-	TRBV30
TGTGCCAGCAGCTTACAAGAGAACACTGAAGCTTTCTTT	CASSLQENTEAFF	-	TRBJ1-1	-	TRBV7-3
TGTGCCAGCAGCCCGGCAGGGGGCCGGTCTATATACGAGCAGTACTTC	CASSPAGGRSIYEQYF	-	TRBJ2-7	TRBD1	TRBV28
TGTGCCAGCAGCGCCGGGCCAGGTAGAAATCAGCCCCAGCATTTT	CASSAGPGRNQPQHF	-	TRBJ1-5	-	TRBV5-5
TGTGCCAGCAGCTCAGGACAGGGGAGAACCTACGAGCAGTACTTC	CASSSGQGRTYEQYF	-	TRBJ2-7	TRBD1	TRBV11-2
TGTGCCAGCAGCTTAGGTCAAGAGCAGTACTTC	CASSLGQEQYF	-	TRBJ2-7	-	TRBV11-2
TGTGCCAGCAGCTTAACTAGCGGGGGGGCCGGGGAGCTGTTTTTT	CASSLTSGGAGELFF	-	TRBJ2-2	TRBD2	TRBV11-3
TGTGCCAGCAGCCATAATAATCTGCCCGGGGGGGCCTACAATGAGCAGTTCTTC	CASSHNNLPGGAYNEQFF	-	TRBJ2-1	TRBD2	TRBV9
TGTGCCAGCACGATTACCGGGGCAGGCCACGAGCAGTACTTC	CASTITGAGHEQYF	-	TRBJ2-7	-	TRBV5-4
TGTGCCAGCAAGCTTGGACAGACGGCTTTCTTT	CASKLGQTAFF	few	TRBJ1-1	-	TRBV6-5
TGCGCCAGCAGTCCAGGACTAGGGGAGGCAGATACGCAGTATTTT	CASSPGLGEADTQYF	-	TRBJ2-3	TRBD2	TRBV10-1
TGTGCCAGCAGTGAAAGCGCAACACGTCAGGGAAACACCATATATTTT	CASSESATRQGNTIYF	-	TRBJ1-3	-	TRBV6-1
TGCAGTGCTAGGGTAATAACTGAAGCTTTCTTT	CSARVITEAFF	-	TRBJ1-1	-	TRBV20-1
TGTGCCAGCAGTCAGCCGGGACAGGGGACTGGGGGCTACACCTTC	CASSQPGQGTGGYTF	once	TRBJ1-2	TRBD1	TRBV6-5
TGCAGCGTTGACAGGGCGAACACTGAAGCTTTCTTT	CSVDRANTEAFF	-	TRBJ1-1	-	TRBV29-1
TGTGCTAGTGGTCGGAACAAGAACACCGGGGAGCTGTTTTTT	CASGRNKNTGELFF	-	TRBJ2-2	-	TRBV12-5
TGTGCCAGCAGCCCGCGGGACACATACCAAGAGACCCAGTACTTC	CASSPRDTYQETQYF	-	TRBJ2-5	-	TRBV11-1
TGTGCCAGCAGTCCCGACCCCGGGTTACGGGAAAAACTGTTTTTT	CASSPDPGLREKLFF	-	TRBJ1-4	-	TRBV2
TGTGCCAGTTCTGGACTAGCGGGCACAGATACGCAGTATTTT	CASSGLAGTDTQYF	-	TRBJ2-3	TRBD2	TRBV2
TGTGCCAGCAGCGGATATGGGACAGTGGATTCCTACGAGCAGTACTTC	CASSGYGTVDSYEQYF	-	TRBJ2-7	TRBD1	TRBV11-3
TGTGCCAGCAGTGCCCTCGACAGGGGAACTGAAGCTTTCTTT	CASSALDRGTEAFF	-	TRBJ1-1	TRBD1	TRBV2